This T cell receptor beta chain was observed in a study of cytomegalovirus exposure and HLA in healthy donors. The PCR was carried out with 60 Vbeta primers and 13 Jbeta primers. TCRdb's table, derived via immunoSEQ multiplex PCR, lists solely in-frame clones and lacks some. The table lists roughly 180,000 clones, roughly 78% of them singletons, with over 1.5% in the top ten. Donors had nominal health at sampling but likely had unrecorded immune exposures. The TCR sequence derives from a girl between 10 and 17 years old in good health and CMV-seropositive. The sequenced material came from PBMCs.

The CDR3 reads CRGLAGETQYF. The CDR3 DNA follows: TGCAGAGGACTAGCCGGGGAGACCCAGTACTTC. This rearrangement joins TRBV20-1 to TRBJ2-5; TRBD2 matches 8 bases. CDR3 length: 11 residues. Looked up from germline, CDR1 is DFQATT and CDR2 is SNEGSKA (reference sequence).